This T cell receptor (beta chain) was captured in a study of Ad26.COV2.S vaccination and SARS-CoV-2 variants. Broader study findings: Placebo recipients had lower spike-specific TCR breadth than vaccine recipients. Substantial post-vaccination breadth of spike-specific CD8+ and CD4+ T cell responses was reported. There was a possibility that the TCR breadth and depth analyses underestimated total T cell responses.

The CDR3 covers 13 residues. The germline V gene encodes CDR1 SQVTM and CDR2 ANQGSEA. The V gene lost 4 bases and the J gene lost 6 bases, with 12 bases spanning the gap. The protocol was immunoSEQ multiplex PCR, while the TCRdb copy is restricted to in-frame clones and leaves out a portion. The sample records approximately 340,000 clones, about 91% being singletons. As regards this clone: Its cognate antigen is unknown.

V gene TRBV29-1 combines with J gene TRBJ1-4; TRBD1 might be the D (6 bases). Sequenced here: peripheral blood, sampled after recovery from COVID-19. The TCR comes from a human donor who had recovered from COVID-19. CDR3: CSVGRGGHEKLFF. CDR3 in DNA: TGCAGCGTTGGGAGGGGGGGCCATGAAAAACTGTTTTTT.